These 6 T cell receptor beta chains originate from one sample sequenced in a study of neurological immune-mediated disorders. MiXCR, applied by TCRdb to the 5' RACE reads, yields one record per CDR3 protein. The data show about 59,000 distinct CDR3 sequences, with more than 9.5% seen just once and about 10% held by the top ten. Sequencing used PBMCs. Source of these receptors: a woman between 55 and 75 years old with HTLV-1-associated myelopathy (HAM/TSP).

This clonotype occurred many times. The V gene is TRBV29-1, the J gene TRBJ1-5; 12 bases fit TRBD1. CDR1 and CDR2 (germline): SQVTM, ANQGSEA. With 6 bases clipped from V and 2 bases from J, the junction kept 2 bases outside the gene matches. The CDR3 has 14 residues. The CDR3 coding sequence is TGCAGCGTCGGGACAGGGGGCGGCAATCAGCCCCAGCATTTT. Its protein product is CSVGTGGGNQPQHF.

This clonotype showed up many times. The V and J genes are TRBV4-1 and TRBJ1-1; 12 bases are shared with TRBD1. This CDR3 has 17 residues. The V gene end was trimmed by 2 bases and the J gene end by 4 bases; junction bases not matched to a gene: 8. The germline gives CDR1 MGHRA, CDR2 YSYEKL. The DNA for the CDR3 is TGCGCCAGCAGCCAACCGGGACAGGGGGCCGGTGGCACTGAAGCTTTCTTT. Translation: CASSQPGQGAGGTEAFF.

This clonotype has ten or more counts. The chain combines TRBV4-2 with TRBJ2-1, with TRBD1 matching over 7 bases. The CDR3 totals 16 residues. The germline gives CDR1 LGHNA, CDR2 YNFKEQ. V lost 1 base and J lost 5; bases outside the gene matches: 8. The CDR3 protein is CASSQGGVGGHNEQFF. The CDR3 DNA reads as TGTGCCAGCAGCCAAGGTGGGGTAGGGGGCCACAATGAGCAGTTCTTC.

This clonotype has ten or more counts. The rearrangement uses TRBV25-1 and TRBJ1-1; D is possibly TRBD1 (6 bases). The germline gives CDR1 MGHDK, CDR2 SYGVNS. Trimming removed 3 bases at V and 5 bases at J, with 13 bases between. The CDR3 runs to 14 residues. The CDR3 loop reads CASSEGHSSTEAFF. As DNA, the CDR3 is TGTGCCAGCAGTGAGGGACATAGCTCTACTGAAGCTTTCTTT.

This clonotype has a count of ten or more. The chain employs TRBV11-2 and TRBJ2-1; TRBD1 agrees at 10 bases. The CDR3 is 17 amino acids. Germline CDR1 and CDR2: SGHAT and FQNNGV. V was clipped by 7 bases and J by 4 bases; unmatched bases: 13. CDR3 region: CASTTRSGTGVYNEQFF. The CDR3 nucleotides are TGTGCCAGCACCACCCGGTCAGGGACAGGGGTATACAATGAGCAGTTCTTC.

This clonotype was recorded many times. V gene TRBV11-2 combines with J gene TRBJ2-2; D remains ambiguous. CDR3 length equals 14 residues. The germline V gene has CDR1 SGHAT and CDR2 FQNNGV. V was trimmed by 1 base and J by 4 bases, leaving 7 bases between them. The CDR3: CASSLAPTTGELFF. The DNA of the CDR3 is TGTGCCAGCAGCTTAGCGCCAACCACCGGGGAGCTGTTTTTT.